This T cell receptor (beta chain) was sequenced during a study of pediatric ulcerative colitis. Findings and caveats of the study: Compared with controls, ulcerative colitis showed greater blood-rectum clone sharing. Rectal repertoires separated controls, mild-moderate and acute severe colitis.

This clone is medium-sized within its sample. The antigen remains undetermined. One to two pinch biopsies were taken from the rectum during colonoscopy. Only in-frame clones appear in the TCRdb table, and some are missing; sequencing was by immunoSEQ multiplex PCR. This sample has 15,000 to 20,000 clones, with roughly three quarters found just once. The TCR was taken from a boy between 10 and 17 years old who was a control in a study of pediatric ulcerative colitis. The sequenced material came from gut tissue.

The CDR3 here is CASSVTGQETQYF. CDR3 nucleotides: TGTGCCAGCAGCGTAACTGGCCAAGAGACCCAGTACTTC. The chain carries TRBV9 and TRBJ2-5; the D is unclear. Trimming cost V 1 base and J 1 base, with 5 bases left between them. CDR1 and CDR2 (germline): SGDLS, YYNGEE. The CDR3 runs 13 residues. The full variable domain, rest sourced from reference TRBV9 and TRBJ2-5, is DSGVTQTPKHLITATGQRVTLRCSPRSGDLSVYWYQQSLDQGLQFLIQYYNGEERAKGNILERFSAQQFPDLHSELNLSSLELGDSALYFCASSVTGQETQYFGPGTRLLVL.